This T cell receptor (beta chain) was captured by sequencing in a study of T cell responses to AZD1222 COVID-19 vaccine. Study observations and caveats: Clonal diversity was possibly underestimated, and the donors were mostly white British, with more females.

This table comes from immunoSEQ multiplex PCR, and its TCRdb copy is limited to in-frame clones, with some not included. The table records tens of thousands of clones, around 81% of them present only once. This CDR3 is 14 amino acids long. V gave up 1 base and J gave up 4 bases; unmatched junction bases: 2. From germline, CDR1 is SGHRS and CDR2 YFSETQ. Comment on this clone: Its antigen is unknown.

This receptor was obtained from an adult who received the AZD1222 COVID-19 vaccine. Sequenced material: peripheral blood, taken 28 days after the second AZD1222 dose. The chain recombines TRBV5-1 with TRBJ1-1; 9 bases agree with TRBD1. CDR3 loop: CASSLRQGGTEAFF. The DNA for the CDR3 is TGCGCCAGCAGCTTGAGACAGGGGGGCACTGAAGCTTTCTTT.